These T cell receptor beta chains were read from a single sample in a study of OX40 agonist ivuxolimab in advanced cancers. Sequencing was performed with immunoSEQ multiplex PCR; in TCRdb, only in-frame clones are kept and a portion is missing. The profile shows about 110,000 clones, 90% of them singletons. The sequences come from CD4+ or CD8+ T cells sorted from blood, collected in a trial of the OX40 agonist ivuxolimab. The receptors stem from an adult with an advanced solid tumor such as melanoma, head and neck, liver or kidney cancer. CDR3s include the opening cysteine and the closing phenylalanine or tryptophan. D genes are given only for firm matches. Not every row has a clone size; where given, it reads once, few, many or a size class.

clone_size j_call v_call d_call cdr3_aa cdr3_nt
NA TRBJ1-1 TRBV7-3 NA CASSSGVYTEAFF TGTGCCAGCAGCTCAGGAGTTTACACTGAAGCTTTCTTT
NA TRBJ1-4 TRBV7-6 NA CASSLDNRRGGKLFF TGTGCCAGCAGCTTGGACAACAGGCGGGGAGGAAAACTGTTTTTT
NA TRBJ2-5 TRBV10-3 NA CAISAHQETQYF TGTGCCATCAGTGCCCACCAAGAGACCCAGTACTTC
NA TRBJ2-7 TRBV27 NA CASSASRDRAYEQYF TGTGCCAGCAGTGCTTCCCGGGACCGCGCCTACGAGCAGTACTTC
few TRBJ2-7 TRBV28 NA CASSLGDRSEQYF TGTGCCAGCAGTTTGGGGGATAGGAGCGAGCAGTACTTC
NA TRBJ2-7 TRBV6-5 TRBD2 CASKGLAMAYEQYF TGTGCCAGCAAGGGACTAGCTATGGCCTACGAGCAGTACTTC
NA TRBJ2-7 TRBV28 NA CASPPLVPSQGDGEQYF TGTGCCAGCCCCCCCCTGGTCCCCTCTCAGGGAGATGGCGAGCAGTACTTC
NA TRBJ1-1 TRBV28 NA CASSLKFGGGVFF TGTGCCAGCAGTTTAAAGTTCGGCGGGGGGGTTTTCTTT
once TRBJ2-2 TRBV12-5 NA CASGLSYLAGGELFF TGTGCTAGTGGTTTGTCCTACTTGGCCGGCGGGGAGCTGTTTTTT
NA TRBJ1-1 TRBV6-6 NA CASSYSIPTEAFF TGTGCCAGCAGTTACTCGATTCCCACTGAAGCTTTCTTT
NA TRBJ2-5 TRBV9 TRBD2 CASSVRGGRETQYF TGTGCCAGCAGTGTGCGGGGGGGCCGGGAGACCCAGTACTTC
NA TRBJ2-4 TRBV10-3 NA CAISEGIELPFKNIQYF TGTGCCATCAGTGAGGGGATAGAGCTACCCTTCAAAAACATTCAGTACTTC
NA TRBJ1-5 TRBV28 NA CASSAVNQPQHF TGTGCCAGCTCGGCAGTCAATCAGCCCCAGCATTTT
once TRBJ2-5 TRBV7-2 TRBD2 CASSLRRGRETQYF TGTGCCAGCAGCCTTCGGCGGGGGAGGGAGACCCAGTACTTC
NA TRBJ1-2 TRBV6-5 NA CASRDIYGYTF TGTGCCAGCAGGGACATATATGGCTACACCTTC
NA TRBJ2-7 TRBV6-5 NA CASSYLGEQYF TGTGCCAGCAGTTATTTAGGCGAGCAGTACTTC
NA TRBJ2-5 TRBV30 NA CAWGVVETQYF TGTGCCTGGGGGGTAGTAGAGACCCAGTACTTC
NA TRBJ1-1 TRBV7-3 TRBD1 CASSQDRATLTEAFF TGTGCCAGCAGCCAAGACAGGGCTACCCTCACTGAAGCTTTCTTT
NA TRBJ1-4 TRBV28 NA CASSYEKLFF TGTGCCAGCAGTTATGAAAAACTGTTTTTT
NA TRBJ2-5 TRBV5-6 NA CASSKGSWDTRETQYF TGTGCCAGCAGCAAGGGGAGTTGGGACACCCGGGAGACCCAGTACTTC
NA TRBJ2-1 TRBV6-6 NA CATEAGFSSYNEQFF TGTGCCACCGAGGCTGGGTTTAGCTCCTACAATGAGCAGTTCTTC
NA TRBJ1-4 TRBV28 NA CASTPPGPLDEKLFF TGTGCCAGCACACCCCCGGGTCCCTTGGATGAAAAACTGTTTTTT
NA TRBJ1-6 TRBV7-9 NA CASSYGPSSYNSPLHF TGTGCCAGCAGCTACGGTCCGAGCTCCTATAATTCACCCCTCCACTTT
NA TRBJ1-5 TRBV6-1 NA CASRGPTTGNQPQHF TGTGCCAGCAGGGGCCCTACAACCGGCAATCAGCCCCAGCATTTT
NA TRBJ1-2 TRBV28 NA CASSEGWWDGYTF TGTGCCAGTTCCGAGGGGTGGTGGGATGGCTACACCTTC
NA TRBJ2-1 TRBV11-3 TRBD2 CASSLDGLGGSYNEQFF TGTGCCAGCAGCTTAGACGGGCTCGGGGGGTCCTACAATGAGCAGTTCTTC
NA TRBJ2-2 TRBV27 NA CATAPPSPGELFF TGTGCCACCGCTCCCCCCTCACCGGGGGAGCTGTTTTTT
NA TRBJ2-6 TRBV19 NA CASSPRNSGANVLTF TGTGCCAGTAGTCCAAGGAACTCTGGGGCCAACGTCCTGACTTTC
NA TRBJ1-2 TRBV6-5 NA CASSEDGYTF TGTGCCAGCAGTGAGGATGGCTACACCTTC
NA TRBJ1-4 TRBV7-6 NA CASSPTGATNEKLFF TGTGCCAGCAGCCCCACCGGTGCAACTAATGAAAAACTGTTTTTT
NA TRBJ2-3 TRBV7-2 NA CASSSRGNTQYF TGTGCCAGCAGCTCCCGGGGGAATACGCAGTATTTT
NA TRBJ2-2 TRBV15 NA CATSRGGRTNTGELFF TGTGCCACCAGCAGAGGAGGCAGGACGAACACCGGGGAGCTGTTTTTT
NA TRBJ2-7 TRBV28 TRBD2 CASSSLAGGTYEQYF TGTGCCAGCAGTTCCCTAGCGGGGGGGACCTACGAGCAGTACTTC
few TRBJ1-1 TRBV28 NA CASSLMSGWWAF TGTGCCAGCAGTTTAATGTCAGGGTGGTGGGCTTTT
NA TRBJ1-3 TRBV28 NA CASSLRGNTIYF TGTGCCAGCAGTTTACGAGGAAACACCATATATTTT
NA TRBJ2-5 TRBV5-5 TRBD2 CASIGGAEGKTQYF TGTGCCAGCATCGGGGGGGCCGAGGGGAAGACCCAGTACTTC
NA TRBJ1-2 TRBV23-1 NA CASSVIANYGYTF TGCGCCAGCAGTGTAATAGCTAACTATGGCTACACCTTC
NA TRBJ1-6 TRBV7-2 NA CASSLGSRGTYNSPLHF TGTGCCAGCAGCTTAGGGTCTAGGGGAACCTATAATTCACCCCTCCACTTT
NA TRBJ1-2 TRBV11-2 NA CASSPTTGHTYGYTF TGTGCCAGCAGCCCTACCACGGGACATACCTATGGCTACACCTTC
NA TRBJ2-7 TRBV6-5 NA CASSTEIGAYEQYF TGTGCCAGCAGTACTGAGATAGGGGCTTACGAGCAGTACTTC
NA TRBJ1-4 TRBV28 NA CASRPLGSKDEKLFF TGTGCCAGCAGGCCACTAGGGAGTAAGGATGAAAAACTGTTTTTT
NA TRBJ1-1 TRBV11-2 NA CATTEAFF TGTGCCACCACCGAAGCTTTCTTT
NA TRBJ1-3 TRBV18 NA CASSPAKGNTIYF TGTGCCAGCTCACCAGCTAAGGGAAACACCATATATTTT
NA TRBJ2-2 TRBV4-3 NA CASSQYLYWDGELFF TGCGCCAGCAGCCAATACCTATACTGGGACGGGGAGCTGTTTTTT